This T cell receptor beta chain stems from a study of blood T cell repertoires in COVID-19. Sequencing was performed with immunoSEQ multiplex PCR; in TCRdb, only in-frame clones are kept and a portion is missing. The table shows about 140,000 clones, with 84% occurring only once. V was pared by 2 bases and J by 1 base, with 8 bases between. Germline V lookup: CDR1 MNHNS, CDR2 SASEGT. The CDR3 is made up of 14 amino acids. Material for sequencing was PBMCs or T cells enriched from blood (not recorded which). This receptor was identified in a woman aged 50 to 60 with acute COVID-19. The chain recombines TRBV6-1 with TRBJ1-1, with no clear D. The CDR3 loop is CASSEYIRNTEAFF. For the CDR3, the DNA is TGTGCCAGCAGTGAATATATCCGGAACACTGAAGCTTTCTTT.